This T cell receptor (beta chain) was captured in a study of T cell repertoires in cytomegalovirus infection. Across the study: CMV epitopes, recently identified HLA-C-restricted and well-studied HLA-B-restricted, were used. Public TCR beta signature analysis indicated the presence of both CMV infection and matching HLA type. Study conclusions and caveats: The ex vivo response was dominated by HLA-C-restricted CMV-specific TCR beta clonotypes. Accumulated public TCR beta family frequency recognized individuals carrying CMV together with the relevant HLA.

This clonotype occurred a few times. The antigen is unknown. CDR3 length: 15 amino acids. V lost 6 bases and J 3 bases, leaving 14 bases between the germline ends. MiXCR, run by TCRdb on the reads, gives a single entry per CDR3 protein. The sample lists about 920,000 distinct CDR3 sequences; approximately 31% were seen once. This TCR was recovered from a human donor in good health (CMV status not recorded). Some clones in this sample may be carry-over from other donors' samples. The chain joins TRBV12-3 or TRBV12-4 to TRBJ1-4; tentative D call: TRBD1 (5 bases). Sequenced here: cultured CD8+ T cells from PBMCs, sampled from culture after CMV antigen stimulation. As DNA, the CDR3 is TGTGCCAGCAGCTCCTCGAGGGGATCTAATGAAAAACTGTTTTTT. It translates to CASSSSRGSNEKLFF.